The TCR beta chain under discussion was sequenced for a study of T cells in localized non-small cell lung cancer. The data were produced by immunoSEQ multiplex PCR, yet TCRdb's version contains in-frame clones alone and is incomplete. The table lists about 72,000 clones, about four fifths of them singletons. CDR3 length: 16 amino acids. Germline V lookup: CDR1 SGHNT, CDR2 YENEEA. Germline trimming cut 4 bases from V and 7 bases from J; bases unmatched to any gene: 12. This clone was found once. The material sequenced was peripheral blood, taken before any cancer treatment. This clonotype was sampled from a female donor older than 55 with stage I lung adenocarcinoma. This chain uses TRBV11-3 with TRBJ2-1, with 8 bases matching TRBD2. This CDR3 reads CASSYRTGLVSNEQFF. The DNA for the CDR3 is TGTGCCAGCAGCTACCGAACGGGACTAGTATCTAATGAGCAGTTCTTC.